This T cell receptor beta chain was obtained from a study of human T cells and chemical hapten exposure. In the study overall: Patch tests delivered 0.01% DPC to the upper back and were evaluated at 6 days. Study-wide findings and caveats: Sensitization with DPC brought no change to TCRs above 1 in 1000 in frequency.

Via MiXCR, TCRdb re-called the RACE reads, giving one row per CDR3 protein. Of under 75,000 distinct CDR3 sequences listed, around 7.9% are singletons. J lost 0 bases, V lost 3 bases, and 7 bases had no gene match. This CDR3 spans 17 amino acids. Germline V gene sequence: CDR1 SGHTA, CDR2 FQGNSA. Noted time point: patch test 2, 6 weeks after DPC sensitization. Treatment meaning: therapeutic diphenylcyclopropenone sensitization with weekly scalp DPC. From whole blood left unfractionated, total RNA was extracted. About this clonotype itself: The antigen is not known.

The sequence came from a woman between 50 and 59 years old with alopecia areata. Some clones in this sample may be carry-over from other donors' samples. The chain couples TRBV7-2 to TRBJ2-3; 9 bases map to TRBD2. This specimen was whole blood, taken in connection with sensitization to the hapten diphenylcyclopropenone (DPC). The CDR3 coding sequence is TGTGCCAGCAGCTTGTATAGCGGGGGAACTAGCACAGATACGCAGTATTTT. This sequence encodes CASSLYSGGTSTDTQYF. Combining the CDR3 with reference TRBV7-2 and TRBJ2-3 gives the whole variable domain GAGVSQSPSNKVTEKGKDVELRCDPISGHTALYWYRQSLGQGLEFLIYFQGNSAPDKSGLPSDRFSAERTGGSVSTLTIQRTQQEDSAVYLCASSLYSGGTSTDTQYFGPGTRLTVL.